This passage covers 27 T cell receptor beta chains from one sample sequenced in a study of T cells after yellow fever vaccination. TCRdb ran MiXCR on the 5' RACE reads and lists one entry per CDR3 protein. The data contain 340,000 or so distinct CDR3 sequences, roughly an eighth of them singletons. The sequencing here drew on CD4+ T cells sorted from PBMCs, taken 15 days after the yellow fever booster vaccination. The receptors shown here come from a man younger than 35 who received the YFV17D yellow fever vaccine.

This clonotype turned up a few times. V is TRBV14 and J is TRBJ2-5, with no clear D. The CDR3 covers 14 residues. CDR1 and CDR2 (germline): SGHDN, FVKESK. The germline V and J ends were trimmed by 5 bases and 4 bases, with 14 bases remaining between them. As DNA, the CDR3 is TGTGCCAGCAGCTCATATTCGACCCCAGAGACCCAGTACTTC. This sequence encodes CASSSYSTPETQYF.

In this sample, this clonotype turned up a few times. This chain joins TRBV5-1 and TRBJ2-7, with D possibly being TRBD1 or TRBD2 (6 bases each). There are 16 residues in the CDR3. V shed 2 bases and J shed 2 bases, with 17 bases lying between them. Germline CDR1 and CDR2: SGHRS and YFSETQ. The CDR3 protein is CASSFNSGAHPYEQYF. CDR3 nucleotides: TGCGCCAGCAGCTTTAACTCGGGGGCCCACCCCTACGAGCAGTACTTC.

This clonotype occurred many times. The chain joins TRBV7-9 to TRBJ2-7, with D perhaps matching TRBD1 or TRBD2 (5 bases each). V was pared by 3 bases and J by 6 bases, with 9 bases between. Germline assignment: CDR1 SEHNR and CDR2 FQNEAQ (reference sequence). This CDR3 has 12 residues. CDR3 loop: CASSFEGREQYF. CDR3 bases: TGTGCCAGCAGCTTTGAGGGGCGCGAGCAGTACTTC.

In its sample, this clonotype was seen a few times. This chain connects TRBV7-2 to TRBJ2-2; D is unresolved. V was shortened by 3 bases and J by 7 bases, with 6 bases between the two germline ends. Germline assignment: CDR1 SGHTA and CDR2 FQGNSA. CDR3 size: 12 residues. For the CDR3, the DNA is TGTGCCAGCAGCTTTTATGTCGGGGAGCTGTTTTTT. Encoded protein: CASSFYVGELFF.

This clonotype was counted between two and nine times. The chain combines TRBV7-2 with TRBJ1-2; 8 bases align to TRBD1. This CDR3 spans 13 amino acids. Germline values: CDR1 SGHTA, CDR2 FQGNSA. The V segment lost 4 bases and the J segment 5 bases; nucleotides outside the gene matches: 3. The CDR3 is CASSWTGPYGYTF. CDR3 sequence (DNA): TGTGCCAGCAGCTGGACAGGGCCTTATGGCTACACCTTC. The whole variable domain, filled in from reference TRBV7-2 and TRBJ1-2, reads GAGVSQSPSNKVTEKGKDVELRCDPISGHTALYWYRQSLGQGLEFLIYFQGNSAPDKSGLPSDRFSAERTGGSVSTLTIQRTQQEDSAVYLCASSWTGPYGYTFGSGTRLTVV.

A few counts support this clonotype. This chain links TRBV30 with TRBJ2-3, with TRBD2 as a possible D gene (6 bases). Germline CDR1 is GTSNPN and CDR2 is SVGIG (reference sequence). This CDR3 comprises 14 residues. V shed 3 bases and J shed 1 base, with 11 bases lying between them. CDR3 region: CAWRRGGGTDTQYF. The CDR3, as DNA: TGTGCCTGGAGGCGCGGCGGGGGCACAGATACGCAGTATTTT. Complete variable domain (other parts from reference TRBV30 and TRBJ2-3): SQTIHQWPATLVQPVGSPLSLECTVEGTSNPNLYWYRQAAGRGLQLLFYSVGIGQISSEVPQNLSASRPQDRQFILSSKKLLLSDSGFYLCAWRRGGGTDTQYFGPGTRLTVL.

There are a few counts of this clonotype. The rearrangement uses TRBV20-1 and TRBJ1-5; 7 bases fit TRBD1. V was pared by 5 bases and J by 0 bases, with 7 bases of the junction left unmatched. Germline V gene lookup returns CDR1 DFQATT and CDR2 SNEGSKA (reference sequence). The CDR3 extends over 15 amino acids. CDR3 bases: TGCAGTGCTGGGGGACAGCGTTATAGCAATCAGCCCCAGCATTTT. This gives the protein CSAGGQRYSNQPQHF.

This clonotype was detected a few times. This chain links TRBV7-8 with TRBJ2-7, with D tentatively TRBD1 or TRBD2 (5 bases each). Germline CDR1 is SGHVS and CDR2 is FQNEAQ. This CDR3 is 14 amino acids long. V lost 3 bases and J lost 2, with 11 bases in between. The chain's CDR3 is CASSFGAGTYEQYV. In nucleotides, the CDR3 is TGTGCCAGCAGCTTCGGGGCGGGCACCTACGAGCAGTACGTC.

This chain connects TRBV20-1 to TRBJ1-2; 7 bases match TRBD1. Per the germline V gene, CDR1 is DFQATT and CDR2 is SNEGSKA (reference sequence). The CDR3 sequence is 14 residues long. The trim removed 0 bases at V and 3 bases at J, leaving 4 bases unmatched. The CDR3 loop is CSARDAQGYYGYTF. The CDR3 nucleotides are TGCAGTGCTAGAGATGCACAGGGGTACTATGGCTACACCTTC.

This chain uses TRBV12-3 or TRBV12-4 with TRBJ2-2, with D possibly matching TRBD2 (5 bases). Trimming cost V 6 bases and J 1 base, with 12 bases left between them. This CDR3 comprises 15 residues. In DNA, the CDR3 is TGTGCCAGCAGCTCGACTACGAAGAACACCGGGGAGCTGTTTTTT. This encodes CASSSTTKNTGELFF.

This clonotype came up many times. This chain links TRBV29-1 with TRBJ2-3; 9 bases agree with TRBD1. CDR3 length: 14 amino acids. Looked up from germline, CDR1 is SQVTM and CDR2 is ANQGSEA. V dropped 5 bases and J dropped 2; count of bases not matched to a gene: 5. The CDR3 region is CSVSGQGYTDTQYF. CDR3 nucleotides: TGCAGCGTTTCCGGACAGGGGTACACAGATACGCAGTATTTT.

V usage is TRBV5-6 and J usage is TRBJ2-1; D is tentatively TRBD1 or TRBD2 (6 bases each). Trimming took off 2 bases at V and 0 bases at J, with 15 bases between the two ends. The CDR3 consists of 17 residues. Looked up from germline, CDR1 is SGHDT and CDR2 is YYEEEE. The CDR3 DNA sequence: TGTGCCAGCAGCTTTACTAGGGGGGCCAGCTCCTACAATGAGCAGTTCTTC. Translated, it gives CASSFTRGASSYNEQFF. Full variable domain (missing parts from reference TRBV5-6 and TRBJ2-1): DAGVTQSPTHLIKTRGQQVTLRCSPKSGHDTVSWYQQALGQGPQFIFQYYEEEERQRGNFPDRFSGHQFPNYSSELNVNALLLGDSALYLCASSFTRGASSYNEQFFGPGTRLTVL.

The V call is TRBV7-2, the J call TRBJ1-2, with 8 bases aligning to TRBD1. The trim removed 5 bases at V and 4 bases at J, leaving 9 bases unmatched. The CDR3 has 15 residues. Germline assignment: CDR1 SGHTA and CDR2 FQGNSA. The CDR3 sequence is CASSPGQETRYGYTF. The DNA for the CDR3 is TGTGCCAGCAGCCCGGGACAGGAAACGCGCTATGGCTACACCTTC.

At least ten counts were recorded for this clonotype. This chain connects TRBV11-2 to TRBJ2-5, with D possibly being TRBD1 (7 bases). Trimming took 1 base from V and 2 from J, leaving 17 bases between them. The germline V gene encodes CDR1 SGHAT and CDR2 FQNNGV. The CDR3 has 17 amino acids. For the CDR3, the DNA is TGTGCCAGCAGCTTAGGCTCCAGGGGGAGGCGACAAGAGACCCAGTACTTC. Translation: CASSLGSRGRRQETQYF.

This clonotype occurred a few times. V and J are TRBV6-6 and TRBJ2-7; 9 positions match TRBD1. The CDR3 sequence is 13 residues long. V trimming: 9 bases; J trimming: 6 bases; junction bases outside the gene matches: 9. CDR1 and CDR2 (germline): MNHNY, SVGAGI (reference sequence). CDR3 residues: CASAGQGLREQYF. In nucleotides, the CDR3 is TGTGCCAGTGCGGGACAGGGTCTACGCGAGCAGTACTTC.

The chain employs TRBV18 and TRBJ1-5; 10 nucleotides agree with TRBD1. V was pared by 0 bases and J by 4 bases, with 3 bases of the junction left unmatched. In germline, CDR1 is KGHSH, CDR2 LQKENI. This CDR3 has 16 residues. CDR3 nucleotide sequence: TGTGCCAGCTCACCACCCGGGACAGGGGTGAATCAGCCCCAGCATTTT. Translated: CASSPPGTGVNQPQHF.

In this sample, this clonotype turned up a few times. V is TRBV4-3 and J is TRBJ1-3; D unresolved. The V end was cut by 3 bases, the J end by 0 bases, with 15 bases between. The germline CDR1 and CDR2 sequences are LGHNA and YSLEER. CDR3 length equals 17 residues. The CDR3: CASSQGYTASSGNTIYF. DNA for the CDR3: TGCGCCAGCAGCCAGGGGTATACAGCGTCCTCTGGAAACACCATATATTTT.

The chain has TRBV5-1 and TRBJ1-2; D ambiguous. The CDR3 spans 12 residues. CDR1 is SGHRS and CDR2 is YFSETQ in the germline V gene. Trimming pared 3 bases from V and 6 bases from J, leaving 9 bases between. CDR3 bases: TGCGCCAGCAGCTCAGAGTATAATGGCTACACCTTC. This codes for CASSSEYNGYTF.

This clonotype was counted only a few times. V usage is TRBV6-2 or TRBV6-3 and J usage is TRBJ1-5; D uncertain. This CDR3 contains 12 residues. CDR1 is MNHEY, CDR2 SVGEGT, per germline. Deletions cut 2 bases from V and 7 bases from J, with 6 bases between. The CDR3 here is CASSYILQPQHF. The CDR3, as DNA: TGTGCCAGCAGTTACATCTTGCAGCCCCAGCATTTT.

CDR3 amino acids: CASRKGPGSEQYF. CDR3 nucleotide sequence: TGTGCCAGCAGGAAGGGACCCGGCTCCGAGCAGTACTTC. V gene TRBV7-2 combines with J gene TRBJ2-7; either TRBD1 or TRBD2 may fit D (5 bases each). The CDR3 covers 13 residues. V shed 6 bases and J shed 6 bases, with 15 bases lying between them. Per germline, CDR1 SGHTA and CDR2 FQGNSA.

This rearrangement joins TRBV25-1 to TRBJ2-5; D possibly uses TRBD1 or TRBD2 (5 bases each). Trimming removed 4 bases from V and 9 bases from J, with 21 bases in between. The CDR3 consists of 15 residues. Germline lookup yields CDR1 MGHDK and CDR2 SYGVNS. The CDR3 nucleotides are TGTGCCAGCAGTGGCCAAGGGGTAACGGGGCTGGCCCAGTACTTC. Amino acid sequence: CASSGQGVTGLAQYF.

This clonotype has only a few counts. V gene TRBV5-6 combines with J gene TRBJ2-1, with D unresolved. CDR1 is SGHDT and CDR2 is YYEEEE in the germline V gene. This CDR3 spans 15 amino acids. V lost 3 bases to trimming and J lost 2 bases, with 12 bases between them. The CDR3 region is CASSSTPSPYNEQFF. CDR3 bases: TGTGCCAGCAGCTCGACACCAAGCCCCTACAATGAGCAGTTCTTC.

The genes are TRBV10-3 and TRBJ1-1; a weak D match, TRBD1 (5 bases). Trimming left V 6 bases short and J 1 base short, with 6 bases between. The length of the CDR3 is 12 residues. Germline CDR1 is ENHRY and CDR2 is SYGVKD. This CDR3 reads CAISGGNTEAFF. The CDR3 coding sequence is TGTGCCATCAGCGGGGGGAACACTGAAGCTTTCTTT.

The chain is built from TRBV29-1 and TRBJ1-2; weak D call: TRBD1 (5 bases). The CDR3 runs 12 residues. The V and J ends lost 4 bases and 4 bases respectively, with 10 bases between them. Germline V lookup: CDR1 SQVTM, CDR2 ANQGSEA. CDR3 DNA sequence: TGCAGCGTTGGGCAGGGAGGCTATGGCTACACCTTC. Translating it yields CSVGQGGYGYTF.

This sequence joins TRBV10-3 and TRBJ2-5; D is ambiguous. This CDR3 contains 14 residues. Germline CDR1 reads ENHRY; CDR2 reads SYGVKD. Trimming took 6 bases from V and 3 from J, leaving 14 bases between them. The CDR3: CAISPDKGKETQYF. The CDR3 nucleotides read TGTGCCATCAGCCCCGACAAAGGGAAAGAGACCCAGTACTTC.

The rearrangement joins TRBV5-5 to TRBJ1-4; D is uncertain. Germline-derived CDR1 and CDR2 are SGHKS and YYEKEE (reference sequence). The CDR3 extends over 15 amino acids. V lost 5 bases to trimming and J lost 0 bases, with 11 bases between them. The CDR3 nucleotides are TGTGCCAGCAGGGCAGTCAGCTCAACTAATGAAAAACTGTTTTTT. Amino acids: CASRAVSSTNEKLFF.

The chain links TRBV6-5 to TRBJ1-2; no definite D call. CDR3 length: 13 amino acids. The germline gives CDR1 MNHEY, CDR2 SVGAGI. The V end lost 3 bases, the J end lost 2 bases, and 7 bases lay between the germline ends. Here the CDR3 reads CASSYQHNYGYTF. The CDR3, as DNA: TGTGCCAGCAGTTATCAGCACAACTATGGCTACACCTTC.